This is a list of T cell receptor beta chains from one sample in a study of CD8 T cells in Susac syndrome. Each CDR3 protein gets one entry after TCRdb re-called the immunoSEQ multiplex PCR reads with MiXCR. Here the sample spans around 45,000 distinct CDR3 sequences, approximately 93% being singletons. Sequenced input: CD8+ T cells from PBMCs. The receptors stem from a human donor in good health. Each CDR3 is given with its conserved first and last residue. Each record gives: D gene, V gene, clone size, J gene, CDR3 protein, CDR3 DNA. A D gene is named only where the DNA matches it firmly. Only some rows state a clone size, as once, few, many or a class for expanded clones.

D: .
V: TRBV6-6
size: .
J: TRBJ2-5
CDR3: CASRSPWGGAHETQYF
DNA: TGTGCCAGCAGGTCCCCCTGGGGGGGGGCGCATGAGACCCAGTACTTC

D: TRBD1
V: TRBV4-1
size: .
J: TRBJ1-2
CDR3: CASSHNDRAGYTF
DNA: TGCGCCAGCAGCCATAACGACAGGGCTGGCTACACCTTC

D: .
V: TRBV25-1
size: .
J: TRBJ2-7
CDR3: CASTGGGLYEQYF
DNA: TGTGCCAGCACTGGAGGGGGCCTCTACGAGCAGTACTTC

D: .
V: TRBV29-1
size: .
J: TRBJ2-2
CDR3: CSVEEYPGELFF
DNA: TGCAGCGTTGAAGAGTACCCCGGGGAGCTGTTTTTT

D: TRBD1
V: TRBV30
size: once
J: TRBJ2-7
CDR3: CAWSVGAGGFEQYF
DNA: TGTGCCTGGAGTGTTGGGGCAGGGGGCTTCGAGCAGTACTTC

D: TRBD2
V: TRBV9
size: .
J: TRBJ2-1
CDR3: CASSPYRDYLNEQFF
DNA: TGTGCCAGCAGCCCCTACCGGGACTACCTCAATGAGCAGTTCTTC

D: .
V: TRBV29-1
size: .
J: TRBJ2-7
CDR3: CSVGGSGYYEQYF
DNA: TGCAGCGTTGGAGGCAGCGGGTACTACGAGCAGTACTTC

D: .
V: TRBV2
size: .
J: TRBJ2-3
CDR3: CARGQDTQYF
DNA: TGTGCCAGAGGGCAAGATACGCAGTATTTT

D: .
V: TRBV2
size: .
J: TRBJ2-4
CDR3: CASSEGKGANIQYF
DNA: TGTGCCAGCAGTGAAGGCAAAGGGGCCAACATTCAGTACTTC

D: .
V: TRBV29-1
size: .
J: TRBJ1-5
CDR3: CSVLDLGDQPQHF
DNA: TGCAGCGTTTTAGACCTCGGGGATCAGCCCCAGCATTTT

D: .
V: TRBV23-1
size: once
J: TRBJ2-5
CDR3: CASSQSLRRQKETQYF
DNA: TGCGCCAGCAGTCAATCGTTGAGACGGCAGAAAGAGACCCAGTACTTC

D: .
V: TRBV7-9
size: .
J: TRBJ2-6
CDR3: CASSLENGGSGANVLTF
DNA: TGTGCCAGCAGCTTAGAGAATGGGGGCTCTGGGGCCAACGTCCTGACTTTC

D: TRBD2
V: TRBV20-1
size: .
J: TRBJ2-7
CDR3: CSARDPQAGTSWYEQYF
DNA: TGCAGTGCTAGAGATCCCCAGGCCGGGACTAGCTGGTACGAGCAGTACTTC

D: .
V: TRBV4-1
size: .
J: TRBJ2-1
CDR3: CASSQAGGGMNEQFF
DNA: TGCGCCAGCAGCCAAGCTGGTGGAGGTATGAATGAGCAGTTCTTC

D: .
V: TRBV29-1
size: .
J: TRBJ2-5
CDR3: CSVGRRGETQYF
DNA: TGCAGCGTTGGGAGACGAGGAGAGACCCAGTACTTC

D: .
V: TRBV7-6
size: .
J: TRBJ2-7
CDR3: CASSPNTGRSSYEQYF
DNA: TGTGCCAGCAGCCCGAACACCGGACGTAGCTCCTACGAGCAGTACTTC

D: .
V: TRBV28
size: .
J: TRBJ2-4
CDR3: CASSDREGYIQYF
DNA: TGTGCCAGCAGCGACAGAGAAGGATACATTCAGTACTTC

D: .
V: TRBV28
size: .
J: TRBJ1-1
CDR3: CASTRSGDTEAFF
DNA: TGTGCCAGCACCCGCTCCGGGGACACTGAAGCTTTCTTT

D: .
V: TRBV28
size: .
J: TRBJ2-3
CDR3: CASSLGQGYLADTQYF
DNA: TGTGCCAGCAGTTTAGGGCAGGGGTACCTCGCAGATACGCAGTATTTT

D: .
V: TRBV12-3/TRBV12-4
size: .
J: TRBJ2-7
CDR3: CASRDLGASYEQYF
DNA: TGTGCCAGCAGGGATCTTGGGGCCTCCTACGAGCAGTACTTC

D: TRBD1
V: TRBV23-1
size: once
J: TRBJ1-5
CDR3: CASSRRQGDHGNQPQHF
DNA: TGCGCCAGCAGTCGGAGACAGGGGGACCATGGCAATCAGCCCCAGCATTTT

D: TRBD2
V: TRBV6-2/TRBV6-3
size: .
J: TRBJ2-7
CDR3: CASSYEMSGGYEQYF
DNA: TGTGCCAGCAGTTATGAGATGAGCGGGGGCTACGAGCAGTACTTC

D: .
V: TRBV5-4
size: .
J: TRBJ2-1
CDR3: CASSPNGGANNEQFF
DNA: TGTGCCAGCAGCCCCAATGGGGGGGCGAACAATGAGCAGTTCTTC

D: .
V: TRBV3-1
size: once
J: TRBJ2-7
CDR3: CASSPGPIYEQYF
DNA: TGTGCCAGCAGCCCTGGACCCATCTACGAGCAGTACTTC

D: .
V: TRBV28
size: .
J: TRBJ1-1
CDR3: CASIPLTGTEAFF
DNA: TGTGCCAGCATCCCGTTGACTGGGACTGAAGCTTTCTTT